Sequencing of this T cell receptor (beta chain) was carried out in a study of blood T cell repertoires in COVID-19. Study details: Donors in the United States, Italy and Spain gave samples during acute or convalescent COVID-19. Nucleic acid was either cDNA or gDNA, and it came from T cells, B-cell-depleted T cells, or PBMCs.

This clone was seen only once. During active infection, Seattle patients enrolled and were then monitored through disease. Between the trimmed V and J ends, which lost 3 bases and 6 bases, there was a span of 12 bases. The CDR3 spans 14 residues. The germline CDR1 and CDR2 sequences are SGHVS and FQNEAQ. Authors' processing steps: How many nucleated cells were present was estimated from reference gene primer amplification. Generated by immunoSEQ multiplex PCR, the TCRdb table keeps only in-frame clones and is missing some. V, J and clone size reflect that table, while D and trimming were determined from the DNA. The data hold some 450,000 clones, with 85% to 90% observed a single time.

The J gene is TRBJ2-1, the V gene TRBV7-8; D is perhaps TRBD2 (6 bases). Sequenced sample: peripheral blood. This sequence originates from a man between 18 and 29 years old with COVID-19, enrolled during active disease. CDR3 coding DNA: TGTGCCAGCAGCTTGGGGGGAGCGGCCAATGAGCAGTTCTTC. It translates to CASSLGGAANEQFF.